The 4 T cell receptor beta chains below were found in one sample sequenced in a study of blood T cells in healthy people across ages. Through a sample-barcoded 5' primer and a J-beta primer mix, a second PCR was run for about 6 to 12 cycles. Each CDR3 protein gets one entry after TCRdb re-called the 5' RACE reads with MiXCR. The data show roughly 1,800,000 distinct CDR3 sequences, with about 49% seen just once and less than 2.5% held by the top ten. The sequenced sample was blood. The origin of the receptors is a woman in her forties in good health.

The rearrangement links TRBV5-1 to TRBJ2-7; TRBD1 matches at 9 bases. Losses at the gene ends were 6 bases for V and 2 bases for J; bases not matched to a gene: 18. This CDR3 comprises 18 residues. Germline CDR1 and CDR2: SGHRS and YFSETQ. In nucleotides, the CDR3 is TGCGCCAGCACCATTCCGGGACAGGGTGAGGTGTGGACCTACGAGCAGTACTTC. Residues: CASTIPGQGEVWTYEQYF.

This clonotype was observed a few times. The chain combines TRBV20-1 with TRBJ2-7; TRBD1 might be the D (5 bases). Germline assignment: CDR1 DFQATT and CDR2 SNEGSKA (reference sequence). V was shortened by 0 bases and J by 1 base, with 16 bases between the two germline ends. The CDR3 length is 16 residues. The CDR3 protein is CSAREPGRAQSYEQYF. As DNA, the CDR3 is TGCAGTGCTAGAGAACCGGGCAGGGCCCAATCCTACGAGCAGTACTTC.

The chain has TRBV20-1 and TRBJ2-3; possible D gene TRBD1, 6 bases. The germline gives CDR1 DFQATT, CDR2 SNEGSKA (reference sequence). Trimming left V 4 bases short and J 1 base short, with 9 bases between. The CDR3 has 13 amino acids. CDR3 bases: TGCAGTGCTAAGGGGGTTGGCACAGATACGCAGTATTTT. This sequence encodes CSAKGVGTDTQYF.

Points on this clonotype: The limits of the CDR3 on the DNA are not certain, so only TCRdb's listed CDR3 is given. V gene TRBV20-1 combines with J gene TRBJ2-3; the table's D call, TRBD1, was not checked against the DNA. The CDR3 is 18 amino acids long, termini counted. The germline CDR1 and CDR2 sequences are DFQATT and SNEGSKA (reference sequence). The CDR3: CSVSRDRGTQYFGPGTYF.